The rows below give T cell receptor beta chains drawn from one sample of a study of T-cell reconstitution after alpha-beta-depleted transplantation in children. TCRdb passed the PCR reads through MiXCR, listing each CDR3 protein once. The sample contains 500,000 to 600,000 distinct CDR3 sequences, 15% to 20% of which appear only once. The input for sequencing was PBMCs from the stem cell graft donor, taken from the stem cell graft. These receptors were taken from a human donor who donated a stem cell graft to a child with acute lymphoblastic leukemia. The CDR3 runs from the conserved cysteine through the conserved F or W. The order of the fields is J gene, D gene, clone size, V gene, CDR3 DNA, CDR3 protein. D genes are given only for firm matches. Clone size, where shown, is once, few, many, or a class for clones that have expanded.

TRBJ1-2 - - TRBV15 TGTGCCACCAGCAGTTTTGGGGTTCTAGGCTACACCTTC CATSSFGVLGYTF
TRBJ2-1 - - TRBV5-1 TGCGCCAGTAGGTGGGCGGCGGCCTACAATGAGCAGTTCTTC CASRWAAAYNEQFF
TRBJ2-2 - - TRBV6-1 TGTGCCAGCAGTGAACCGGGGAGGGGGACCGGGGAGCTGTTTTTT CASSEPGRGTGELFF
TRBJ2-7 - few TRBV12-3/TRBV12-4 TGTGCCAGCAGTCCATTGGGGGACATGACCTACGAGCAGTACTTC CASSPLGDMTYEQYF
TRBJ2-1 TRBD2 many TRBV5-1 TGCGCCAGCGGCCTAGCGGGAAACAATGAGCAGTTCTTC CASGLAGNNEQFF
TRBJ2-7 - many TRBV29-1 TGCAGCGTTTCCCCGAGCTCCTACGAGCAGTACTTC CSVSPSSYEQYF
TRBJ1-2 - few TRBV12-3/TRBV12-4 TGTGCCAGCAGAGCCGACCGTAACTATGGCTACACCTTC CASRADRNYGYTF
TRBJ1-2 - - TRBV6-1 TGTGCCAGCAGCAAACAGGACATATACCTTGCGAACTATGGCTACACCTTC CASSKQDIYLANYGYTF
TRBJ1-1 TRBD1 few TRBV9 TGTGCCAGCAGCGTAGAGGACAGGGGTTGGACTGAAGCTTTCTTT CASSVEDRGWTEAFF
TRBJ2-1 - few TRBV12-3/TRBV12-4 TGTGCCAGCAGTTTCGAGCGGTTGTACAATGAGCAGTTCTTC CASSFERLYNEQFF
TRBJ2-1 TRBD1 few TRBV9 TGTGCCAGCAGCGTAAGTCCCGGACAGGGGGAGATTTTCTCCTACAATGAGCAGTTCTTC CASSVSPGQGEIFSYNEQFF
TRBJ2-7 - - TRBV27 TGTGCCAGCAGTTTTAACGAAAGATACGAGCAGTACTTC CASSFNERYEQYF
TRBJ2-1 - - TRBV20-1 TGCAGTGCTAGAGATCGCCTAATGACCGACAATGAGCAGTTCTTC CSARDRLMTDNEQFF
TRBJ2-7 - few TRBV5-1 TGCGCCAGCAGCTTGGATACAGCTGCCTCCTACGAGCAGTACTTC CASSLDTAASYEQYF
TRBJ1-2 - - TRBV7-9 TGTGCCAGCAGCTCACCCAGGGGCCCAGCTAACTATGGCTACACCTTC CASSSPRGPANYGYTF
TRBJ2-7 TRBD1 few TRBV5-1 TGCGCCAGCAGCGTAACCCTCGGGACAGGGACCTACGAGCAGTACTTC CASSVTLGTGTYEQYF
TRBJ2-3 - many TRBV6-5 TGTGCCAGCAGTTCCCCGAGAGATACGCAGTATTTT CASSSPRDTQYF
TRBJ2-7 - - TRBV9 TGTGCCAGCAGCGCCCGCCATTCCAGGGCCGCCTACGAGCAGTACTTC CASSARHSRAAYEQYF
TRBJ1-4 - - TRBV20-1 TGCAGTGCTAGAGAACAGGGAGGTGAAAAACTGTTTTTT CSAREQGGEKLFF
TRBJ2-1 TRBD1 many TRBV5-1 TGCGCCAGCAGCTGGACAGGGGTTGGCAATGAGCAGTTCTTC CASSWTGVGNEQFF
TRBJ1-3 - - TRBV20-1 TGCAGTGCCGAGGACAGCACCTCTGGAAACACCATATATTTT CSAEDSTSGNTIYF
TRBJ2-1 TRBD1 few TRBV5-1 TGCGCCAGCAGCACCGGACAGGTATTAACCTACAATGAGCAGTTCTTC CASSTGQVLTYNEQFF
TRBJ2-7 - few TRBV20-1 TGCAGTGCTACCCCGGAGACCTCCTACGAGCAGTACTTC CSATPETSYEQYF
TRBJ1-4 - few TRBV5-1 TGCGCCAGCAGCCCCGGGGCGGGGCATGAAAAACTGTTTTTT CASSPGAGHEKLFF
TRBJ1-5 - - TRBV20-1 TGCAGTGCTGGGATAACGGGGACGGCGCCCCAGCATTTT CSAGITGTAPQHF
TRBJ2-4 TRBD2 few TRBV18 TGTGCCAGCTCACCGGAGCGGGAGGGGCTAGCCAAAAACATTCAGTACTTC CASSPEREGLAKNIQYF
TRBJ2-3 - few TRBV5-5 TGTGCCAGCAGAGGAATAACAGATACGCAGTATTTT CASRGITDTQYF
TRBJ2-5 - few TRBV18 TGTGCCAGCTCACCGGCAGGGTTCCAAGAGACCCAGTACTTC CASSPAGFQETQYF
TRBJ2-5 - few TRBV5-5 TGTGCCAGCAGCTTCTATCAGGGTGGCTGGACCCAAGAGACCCAGTACTTC CASSFYQGGWTQETQYF
TRBJ2-7 - - TRBV3-1 TGTGCCAGCAGCCAAGTTATAGCGGACGAGCAGTACTTC CASSQVIADEQYF
TRBJ2-1 TRBD2 - TRBV7-9 TGTGCCAGCAGGAAGAACCGCGGGAGAGGAGACAATGAGCAGTTCTTC CASRKNRGRGDNEQFF
TRBJ2-1 TRBD2 few TRBV7-3 TGTGCCAGCAGCTCCATCGGGAGGGCCTCCTACAATGAGCAGTTCTTC CASSSIGRASYNEQFF
TRBJ2-3 - few TRBV9 TGTGCCAGCAACGCTTGGACTAGCAAGGGGGCTACGCAGTATTTT CASNAWTSKGATQYF
TRBJ2-7 - - TRBV5-6 TGTGCCAGCAGCGGGGCCCTCTCTCTTTCCGGGCAGGGGACCTACGAGCAGTACTTC CASSGALSLSGQGTYEQYF
TRBJ2-2 TRBD1 - TRBV5-4 TGTGCCAGCAGCTTGGGGCGCCGAGGACAGGCCGGGAACACCGGGGAGCTGTTTTTT CASSLGRRGQAGNTGELFF
TRBJ2-7 TRBD2 - TRBV20-1 TGCAGTGCTGGGCCGGGGGGAAACTACGAGCAGTACTTC CSAGPGGNYEQYF
TRBJ2-3 TRBD2 - TRBV20-1 TGCAGTGCGGGAACCGGAGCGGGAGTGGTAGATACGCAGTATTTT CSAGTGAGVVDTQYF
TRBJ2-6 TRBD1 few TRBV29-1 TGCAGCGTTACCGACAGGGAGCGGACTGGGGCCAACGTCCTGACTTTC CSVTDRERTGANVLTF
TRBJ1-2 - - TRBV12-3/TRBV12-4 TGTGCCAGCCGCAAACCGACTGACTATGGCTACACCTTC CASRKPTDYGYTF
TRBJ2-3 TRBD2 few TRBV6-5 TGTGCCAGCAGTTACAGGACTAGCGGCCGCACAGATACGCAGTATTTT CASSYRTSGRTDTQYF
TRBJ1-2 - few TRBV18 TGTGCCAGCTCATCAACACCAAACTATGGCTACACCTTC CASSSTPNYGYTF
TRBJ1-1 TRBD1 - TRBV20-1 TGCAGTGCTATCGGACAGGTGAACACTGAAGCTTTCTTT CSAIGQVNTEAFF
TRBJ2-1 - - TRBV20-1 TGCAGCCCTGGTACCCCTGGTAATGAGCAGTTCTTC CSPGTPGNEQFF
TRBJ2-1 - many TRBV29-1 TGCAGCGCCCCGACATGGCATGAGCAGTTCTTC CSAPTWHEQFF
TRBJ1-5 - - TRBV6-5 TGTGCCAGCAGGAGGCCTCAGGGTGACGGGAATCAGCCCCAGCATTTT CASRRPQGDGNQPQHF
TRBJ2-1 TRBD1 - TRBV5-1 TGCGCCAGCAGCGACGGACCGGGACAGTCGCCGTTCTTC CASSDGPGQSPFF
TRBJ2-3 TRBD2 few TRBV5-1 TGCGCCAGCAGCCCTAGGGAGCGGGAAGGCACAGATACGCAGTATTTT CASSPREREGTDTQYF
TRBJ1-5 - few TRBV15 TGTGCCACCAGCAGGGGACGGTTGGTTAGCAATCAGCCCCAGCATTTT CATSRGRLVSNQPQHF
TRBJ1-4 - - TRBV5-1 TGCGCCAGCAGCTTCGGGCGGGATAATGAAAAACTGTTTTTT CASSFGRDNEKLFF
TRBJ2-2 - - TRBV29-1 TGCAGCGCCGAGACACATTCCAACACCGGGGAGCTGTTTTTT CSAETHSNTGELFF
TRBJ2-2 - - TRBV5-1 TGCGCCAGCAGCTTAATATGGGGGAGCCCCGGGGAGCTGTTTTTT CASSLIWGSPGELFF
TRBJ2-1 - few TRBV5-1 TGCGCCAGCAAACTAGTTGGAGCCTACAATGAGCAGTTCTTC CASKLVGAYNEQFF
TRBJ1-4 TRBD1 - TRBV14 TGTGCCAGCAGCGGGCCCAGGGGGAATGAAAAACTGTTTTTT CASSGPRGNEKLFF
TRBJ2-3 - - TRBV10-3 TGTGCCATCAGCCAACTAGCAAGTGTCCCAGATACGCAGTATTTT CAISQLASVPDTQYF
TRBJ1-1 TRBD1 - TRBV12-3/TRBV12-4 TGTGCCAGCAGTTTGAAGGACAGGGTGGACACTGAAGCTTTCTTT CASSLKDRVDTEAFF
TRBJ1-5 TRBD1 few TRBV3-1 TGTGCCAGCAGCCAGGACAGGGGGACCGGTCAGCCCCAGCATTTT CASSQDRGTGQPQHF
TRBJ2-1 TRBD2 - TRBV20-1 TGCAGTGCTAGGGTTAGCGGGAGAGTTAAGGTCTACAATGAGCAGTTCTTC CSARVSGRVKVYNEQFF
TRBJ2-1 - - TRBV11-2 TGTGCCAGCAGCTTAGATACGGGCCGGTCCTACAATGAGCAGTTCTTC CASSLDTGRSYNEQFF
TRBJ2-1 - few TRBV5-1 TGCGCCAGCAGCTTGAGGCGGGATGGGTTCAATGAGCAGTTCTTC CASSLRRDGFNEQFF